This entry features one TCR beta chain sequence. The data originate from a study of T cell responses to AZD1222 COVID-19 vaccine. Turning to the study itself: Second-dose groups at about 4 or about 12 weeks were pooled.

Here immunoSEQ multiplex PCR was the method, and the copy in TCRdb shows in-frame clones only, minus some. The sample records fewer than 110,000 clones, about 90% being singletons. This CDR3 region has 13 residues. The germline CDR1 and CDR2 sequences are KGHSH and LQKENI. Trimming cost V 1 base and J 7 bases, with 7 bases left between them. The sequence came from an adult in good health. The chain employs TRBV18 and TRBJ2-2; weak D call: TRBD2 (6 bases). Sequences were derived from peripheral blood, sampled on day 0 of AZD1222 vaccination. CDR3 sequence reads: CASSPREDGELFF. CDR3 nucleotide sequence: TGTGCCAGCTCACCACGGGAGGACGGGGAGCTGTTTTTT.